These 5 T cell receptor beta chains were all obtained from the same sample, sequenced in a study of T-cell reconstitution after alpha-beta-depleted transplantation in children. For TCRbeta, the library was prepared with unique molecular identifiers. TCRdb fed the PCR reads into MiXCR, producing one record per CDR3 protein. The top ten hold 35% of the sample, which has roughly 220,000 distinct CDR3 sequences, around 7.7% seen once. The specimen comprised PBMCs, mostly from graft donor cells, sampled 360 days after TCRalphabeta/CD19-depleted stem cell transplant. These receptors all come from a male patient aged 2 to 9 who had a stem cell transplant for acute myeloid leukemia, so the T cells may come from the graft donor.

This clonotype was counted at least ten times. The J gene is TRBJ2-5, the V gene TRBV5-1; the D is unclear. The V gene lost 3 bases and the J gene lost 0 bases, with 6 bases spanning the gap. The CDR3 contains 13 residues. Germline CDR1 is SGHRS and CDR2 is YFSETQ. Written as DNA, the CDR3 is TGCGCCAGCAGCTCGCTTTACCAAGAGACCCAGTACTTC. This codes for CASSSLYQETQYF.

The sample holds many counts of this clonotype. The chain is built from TRBV11-1 and TRBJ2-1; D unclear. CDR1 is SGHAT, CDR2 FQDESV, per germline (reference sequence). Trimming pared 3 bases from V and 3 bases from J, leaving 15 bases between. The CDR3 sequence is 16 residues long. CDR3 bases: TGTGCCAGCAGCTTCGACCCGGCTTTCCGCTACAATGAGCAGTTCTTC. This codes for CASSFDPAFRYNEQFF.

This clonotype turned up a few times. The chain couples TRBV15 to TRBJ1-2, with D maybe TRBD1 (5 bases). Germline V gene lookup returns CDR1 LNHNV and CDR2 YYDKDF (reference sequence). The ends were cut back, 3 bases at V and 6 bases at J, with 11 bases in the middle. The CDR3 extends over 13 amino acids. The CDR3 protein is CATSSQGLDGYTF. Here the CDR3 DNA reads TGTGCCACCAGCAGCCAGGGACTGGATGGCTACACCTTC.

This clonotype came up a few times. The chain couples TRBV5-1 to TRBJ2-3; no clear D. The CDR3 length is 13 residues. V lost 3 bases to trimming and J lost 1 base, with 6 bases between them. Looked up from germline, CDR1 is SGHRS and CDR2 is YFSETQ. CDR3 sequence: CASSWEGTDTQYF. The CDR3 region has the DNA TGCGCCAGCAGCTGGGAAGGCACAGATACGCAGTATTTT. Looking up the rest from reference TRBV5-1 and TRBJ2-3 gives the full variable domain: KAGVTQTPRYLIKTRGQQVTLSCSPISGHRSVSWYQQTPGQGLQFLFEYFSETQRNKGNFPGRFSGRQFSNSRSEMNVSTLELGDSALYLCASSWEGTDTQYFGPGTRLTVL.

This chain connects TRBV5-1 to TRBJ2-5; D perhaps matches TRBD2 (7 bases). Trimming pared 3 bases from V and 7 bases from J, leaving 16 bases between. From germline, CDR1 is SGHRS and CDR2 YFSETQ. CDR3 length: 14 amino acids. In nucleotides, the CDR3 is TGCGCCAGCAGCTCACAAGCAGGGGAGGGGACCCAGTACTTC. Its protein product is CASSSQAGEGTQYF.